One sample yielded the 13 T cell receptor beta chains listed below, sequenced in a study of monozygotic twins with inflammatory bowel disease. Following a re-call of the 5' RACE reads, TCRdb has one entry per CDR3 protein and lacks DNA. In total, the table holds 400,000 to 500,000 distinct CDR3 sequences. Material: blood. These receptors came from a human donor with ulcerative colitis or Crohn's disease, or a healthy co-twin of an affected twin (not recorded which).

The rearrangement joins TRBV20-1 to TRBJ1-2. This CDR3 has 13 amino acids. Germline V gives CDR1 DFQATT, CDR2 SNEGSKA (reference sequence). The CDR3 region is CSASGTGEDGYTF.

The chain couples TRBV20-1 to TRBJ1-1; without DNA, the TCRdb call of TRBD1 cannot be checked. This CDR3 contains 12 residues. The germline V gene encodes CDR1 DFQATT and CDR2 SNEGSKA (reference sequence). The CDR3: CSADRGDREAFF.

The V call is TRBV12-3 or TRBV12-4, the J call TRBJ2-3; TCRdb indicates TRBD2, and absent DNA this call remains unverified. This CDR3 is built from 17 residues. The CDR3 loop is CASSGLAGVRAGDTQYF.

The CDR3: CASSLAFGSSYEQYF. J is TRBJ2-7 and V is TRBV5-1. The CDR3 has 15 residues. Germline assignment: CDR1 SGHRS and CDR2 YFSETQ.

This chain uses TRBV7-9 with TRBJ2-5; TCRdb's D call of TRBD1 is untestable without DNA. The germline V gene has CDR1 SEHNR and CDR2 FQNEAQ (reference sequence). This CDR3 comprises 15 residues. CDR3 region: CASSLRLGEGETQYF.

The CDR3 region is CASSLGTGTNYGYTF. The chain carries TRBV7-9 and TRBJ1-2; there is no DNA to check the TCRdb D call of TRBD1. In germline, CDR1 is SEHNR, CDR2 FQNEAQ (reference sequence). The CDR3 totals 15 residues.

The chain has TRBV12-3 or TRBV12-4 and TRBJ2-1; TCRdb names TRBD2, which stays unverified in the absence of DNA. CDR3 length: 15 residues. The CDR3: CASTIGGVAYNEQFF.

The chain couples TRBV6-1 to TRBJ1-1. The CDR3 is 15 amino acids. CDR1 is MNHNS and CDR2 is SASEGT in the germline V gene. CDR3 sequence: CASGGRGTANTEAFF.

The chain carries TRBV15 and TRBJ1-5; TCRdb picks TRBD1, but there is no DNA to check that call. The CDR3 sequence is 14 residues long. Germline assignment: CDR1 LNHNV and CDR2 YYDKDF (reference sequence). CDR3 in amino acids: CATSSRQGNQPQHF.

V is TRBV19 and J is TRBJ1-1; without DNA, the TCRdb call of TRBD1 cannot be checked. There are 14 residues in the CDR3. In germline, CDR1 is LNHDA, CDR2 SQIVND (reference sequence). The CDR3 protein is CASSADRMNTEAFF.

J is TRBJ2-7 and V is TRBV6-2 or TRBV6-3. CDR1 is MNHEY, CDR2 SVGEGT, per germline. CDR3 length: 15 amino acids. The CDR3 protein is CASSSPSSNTYEQYF.

The chain employs TRBV5-5 and TRBJ2-2; as DNA is missing, the TRBD2 call by TCRdb cannot be tested. The CDR3 is made up of 17 amino acids. The germline gives CDR1 SGHKS, CDR2 YYEKEE (reference sequence). The CDR3: CASRASGDNANNGELFF. The full variable domain, completed using reference TRBV5-5 and TRBJ2-2, is DAGVTQSPTHLIKTRGQQVTLRCSPISGHKSVSWYQQVLGQGPQFIFQYYEKEERGRGNFPDRFSARQFPNYSSELNVNALLLGDSALYLCASRASGDNANNGELFFGEGSRLTVL.

This chain joins TRBV5-5 and TRBJ1-1. This CDR3 has 16 amino acids. Per germline, CDR1 SGHKS and CDR2 YYEKEE (reference sequence). CDR3 protein: CASSLNPRVLNTEAFF.